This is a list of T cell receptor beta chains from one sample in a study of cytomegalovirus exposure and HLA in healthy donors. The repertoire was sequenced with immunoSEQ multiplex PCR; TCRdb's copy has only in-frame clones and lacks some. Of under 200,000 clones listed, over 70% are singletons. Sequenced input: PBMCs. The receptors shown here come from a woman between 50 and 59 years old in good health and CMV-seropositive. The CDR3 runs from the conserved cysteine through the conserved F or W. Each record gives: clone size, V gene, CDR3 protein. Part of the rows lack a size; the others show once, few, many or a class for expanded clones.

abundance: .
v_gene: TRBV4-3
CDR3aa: CASSQDGSGWNTEAFF

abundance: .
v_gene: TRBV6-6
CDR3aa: CASSYPGTEGQPQHF

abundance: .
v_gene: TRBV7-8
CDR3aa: CASSSFGLETDTQYF

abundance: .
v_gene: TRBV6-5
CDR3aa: CASRPTGTAYEQYF

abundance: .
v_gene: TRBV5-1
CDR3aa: CASSPPLGTGSEQYF

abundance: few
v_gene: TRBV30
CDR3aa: CAWSRGGTGGTEAFF

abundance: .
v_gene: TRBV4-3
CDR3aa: CASSQDRLAGGEQFF

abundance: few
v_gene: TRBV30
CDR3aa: CAWSVGGGDTQYF

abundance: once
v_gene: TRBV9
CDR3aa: CASSVRDRAGEQYF

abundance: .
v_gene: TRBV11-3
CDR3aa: CASSLDARGGELFF

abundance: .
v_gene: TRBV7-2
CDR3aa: CASSPRPEEKLFF

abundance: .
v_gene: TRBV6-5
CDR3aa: CASGRLSGQGTEAFF

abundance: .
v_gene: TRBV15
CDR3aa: CATSGGRAYGYTF

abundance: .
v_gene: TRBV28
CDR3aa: CASSLLGGDIQYF

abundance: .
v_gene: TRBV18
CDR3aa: CASSPQGQETYEQYF

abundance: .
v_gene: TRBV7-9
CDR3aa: CASSLTPYEQYF

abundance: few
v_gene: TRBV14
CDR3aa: CASSHRETYNEQFF

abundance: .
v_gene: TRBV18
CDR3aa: CASSTGQYNEQFF

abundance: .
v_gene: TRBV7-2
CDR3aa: CASSGSGLAPSTDTQYF

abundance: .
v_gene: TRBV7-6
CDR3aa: CASSLRQGWNSPLHF

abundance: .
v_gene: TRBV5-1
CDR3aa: CASSLAASGGHEQFF

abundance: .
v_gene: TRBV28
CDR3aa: CASRRQGARNSQYF

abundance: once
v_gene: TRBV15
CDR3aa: CATSRERRGPQHF

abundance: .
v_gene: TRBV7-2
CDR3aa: CASSLGRQFTEAFF

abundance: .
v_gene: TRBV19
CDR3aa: CASSTGQDFYGYTF

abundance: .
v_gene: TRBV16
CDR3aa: CASSQLKDRSSYGYTF

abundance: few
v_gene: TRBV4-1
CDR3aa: CASSQGTGAATEAFF